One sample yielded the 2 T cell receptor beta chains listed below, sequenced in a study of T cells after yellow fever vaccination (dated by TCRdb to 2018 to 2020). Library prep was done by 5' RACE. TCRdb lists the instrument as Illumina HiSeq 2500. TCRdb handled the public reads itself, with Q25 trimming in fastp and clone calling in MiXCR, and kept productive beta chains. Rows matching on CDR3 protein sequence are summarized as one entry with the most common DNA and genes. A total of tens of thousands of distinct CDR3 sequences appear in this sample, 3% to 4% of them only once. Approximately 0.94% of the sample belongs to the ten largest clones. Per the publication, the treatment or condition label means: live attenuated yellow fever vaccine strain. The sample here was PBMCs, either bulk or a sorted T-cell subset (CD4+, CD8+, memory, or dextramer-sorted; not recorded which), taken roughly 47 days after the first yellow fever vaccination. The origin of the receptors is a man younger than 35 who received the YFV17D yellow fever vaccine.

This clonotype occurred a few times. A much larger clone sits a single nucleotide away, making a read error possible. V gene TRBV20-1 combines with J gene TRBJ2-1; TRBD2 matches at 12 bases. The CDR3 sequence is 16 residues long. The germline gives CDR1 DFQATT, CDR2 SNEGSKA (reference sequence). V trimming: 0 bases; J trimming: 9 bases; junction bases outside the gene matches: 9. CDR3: CSARDPSGTSGCEQFF. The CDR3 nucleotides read TGCAGTGCTAGAGATCCATCCGGGACTAGCGGGTGTGAGCAGTTCTTC.

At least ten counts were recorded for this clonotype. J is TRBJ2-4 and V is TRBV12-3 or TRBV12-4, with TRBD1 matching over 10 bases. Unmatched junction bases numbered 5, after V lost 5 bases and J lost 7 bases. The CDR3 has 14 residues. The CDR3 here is CASSRGQGLNIQYF. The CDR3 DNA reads TGTGCCAGCAGTCGGGGACAGGGGTTGAACATTCAGTACTTC.